This passage covers 9 T cell receptor beta chains from one sample sequenced in a study of identical twins. Each CDR3 protein is one row after TCRdb ran MiXCR on the 5' RACE reads. The table includes about 530,000 distinct CDR3 sequences, more than 20% detected once. These data also featured in a second study, about yellow fever vaccine responses in identical twins.

Sample: CD4+ T cells sorted from blood. The source of these receptors is a woman younger than 30 in good health.

A few counts support this clonotype. The V and J genes are TRBV20-1 and TRBJ2-5; D is unresolved. The CDR3 consists of 13 residues. V shed 5 bases and J shed 5 bases, with 15 bases lying between them. Germline-derived CDR1 and CDR2 are DFQATT and SNEGSKA (reference sequence). The CDR3 nucleotides read TGCAGTGCTCCCTTGACCGGAGAGGAGACCCAGTACTTC. Residues: CSAPLTGEETQYF.

This clonotype was seen a handful of times. The chain couples TRBV24-1 to TRBJ2-1; D unresolved. There are 12 residues in the CDR3. CDR1 KGHDR and CDR2 SFDVKD come from the germline V gene. Trimming stripped 1 base from V and 4 bases from J, with 1 base between. The CDR3 DNA follows: TGTGCCACCAGTGATTTATACAATGAGCAGTTCTTC. Protein product: CATSDLYNEQFF.

This clonotype was found a few times. The chain links TRBV29-1 to TRBJ1-1; a weak D match, TRBD1 (5 bases). Trimming took 6 bases from V and 0 from J, leaving 23 bases between them. Germline V gene sequence: CDR1 SQVTM, CDR2 ANQGSEA. The CDR3 is 17 amino acids. The CDR3 DNA sequence: TGCAGCGTCAAAGGTGAATTGGGCCGGGGCATGAACACTGAAGCTTTCTTT. Amino acid sequence: CSVKGELGRGMNTEAFF.

This clonotype was seen many times. The rearrangement links TRBV12-3 or TRBV12-4 to TRBJ2-5, with 9 positions matching TRBD1. CDR3 length: 14 amino acids. V was pared by 5 bases and J by 5 bases, with 6 bases of the junction left unmatched. The CDR3 reads CASSIQGARETQYF. Written as DNA, the CDR3 is TGTGCCAGCAGTATACAGGGGGCGAGGGAGACCCAGTACTTC.

The rearrangement uses TRBV29-1 and TRBJ2-5; the match to TRBD1 covers 8 bases. The CDR3 loop spans 12 amino acids. The V segment lost 6 bases and the J segment 1 base; nucleotides outside the gene matches: 1. Germline CDR1 reads SQVTM; CDR2 reads ANQGSEA. The CDR3 sequence: CSVDRAQETQYF. CDR3 in DNA: TGCAGCGTGGACAGGGCCCAAGAGACCCAGTACTTC.

The rearrangement links TRBV5-6 to TRBJ2-5, with D unresolved. CDR1 and CDR2 from the germline V gene are SGHDT and YYEEEE. The CDR3 runs 13 residues. V lost 1 base to trimming and J lost 7 bases, with 11 bases between them. CDR3 DNA: TGTGCCAGCAGCTTGACGATCCTCGGGACCCAGTACTTC. This encodes CASSLTILGTQYF.

In its sample, this clonotype was seen a few times. The chain uses TRBV7-8 and TRBJ2-7, with 7 bases identical to TRBD2. The germline gives CDR1 SGHVS, CDR2 FQNEAQ. V gave up 3 bases and J gave up 5 bases; unmatched junction bases: 13. The CDR3 covers 16 residues. CDR3 nucleotide sequence: TGTGCCAGCAGCTTTGGCCCGGGAGGTTCTGGTAACGAGCAGTACTTC. Translating it yields CASSFGPGGSGNEQYF.

This chain connects TRBV4-1 to TRBJ1-1; TRBD1 aligns across 9 bases. The length of the CDR3 is 16 residues. With 1 base clipped from V and 5 bases from J, the junction kept 8 bases outside the gene matches. Germline V gives CDR1 MGHRA, CDR2 YSYEKL. DNA for the CDR3: TGCGCCAGCAGCCAAGCCCCTCGGACAGGGGTGACTGAAGCTTTCTTT. This translates into CASSQAPRTGVTEAFF.

The DNA for the CDR3 is TGCGCCAGCCGACTAGAGACTGAAGCTTTCTTT. This sequence encodes CASRLETEAFF. The chain joins TRBV5-1 to TRBJ1-1; no clear D. In germline, CDR1 is SGHRS, CDR2 YFSETQ. CDR3 length equals 11 residues. V lost 7 bases and J 5 bases, leaving 9 bases between the germline ends.